These 8 T cell receptor beta chains originate from one sample sequenced in a study of cytomegalovirus exposure and HLA in healthy donors. The repertoire was sequenced with immunoSEQ multiplex PCR; TCRdb's copy has only in-frame clones and lacks some. Here the sample spans approximately 280,000 clones, 70% to 90% being singletons. The sample consisted of PBMCs. The source is a woman aged 18-29 years in good health and CMV-seronegative.

The chain combines TRBV4-1 with TRBJ1-3; D not certain. CDR3 size: 15 residues. Germline V gene sequence: CDR1 MGHRA, CDR2 YSYEKL. V shed 4 bases and J shed 4 bases, with 14 bases lying between them. The CDR3 nucleotides are TGCGCCAGCAGCCCCGTCGGGAGAAAAGGAAACACCATATATTTT. The encoded protein is CASSPVGRKGNTIYF.

V and J are TRBV11-3 and TRBJ2-7; unclear D gene. This CDR3 is built from 14 residues. The V and J ends lost 1 base and 7 bases respectively, with 14 bases between them. Germline V lookup: CDR1 SGHNT, CDR2 YENEEA. In nucleotides, the CDR3 is TGTGCCAGCAGCTTAGCATTGCAGCTCGGGGAGCAGTACTTC. Protein: CASSLALQLGEQYF.

This chain uses TRBV5-1 with TRBJ1-1; 7 positions agree with TRBD1. The CDR3 has 12 residues. The junction had 8 bases not matched to a gene; V was cut back by 4 bases and J by 11 bases. Germline CDR1 and CDR2: SGHRS and YFSETQ. The CDR3 loop is CASSPGQAEAFF. The CDR3 nucleotides are TGCGCCAGCAGCCCTGGACAGGCGGAGGCTTTCTTT.

This clone was seen just once. V is TRBV5-1 and J is TRBJ1-2, with 10 bases lining up with TRBD1. Germline assignment: CDR1 SGHRS and CDR2 YFSETQ. The CDR3 spans 14 residues. Germline trimming cut 4 bases from V and 4 bases from J; bases unmatched to any gene: 4. CDR3 loop: CASSVTGGLYGYTF. CDR3 DNA: TGCGCCAGCAGCGTGACAGGGGGCCTCTATGGCTACACCTTC.

This sequence joins TRBV11-3 and TRBJ2-3; D not resolved. The CDR3 is 13 amino acids. Looked up from germline, CDR1 is SGHNT and CDR2 is YENEEA. The V and J ends lost 1 base and 6 bases respectively, with 8 bases between them. The CDR3 DNA follows: TGTGCCAGCAGCTTAGGGCTAGTGGATACGCAGTATTTT. Translating gives CASSLGLVDTQYF.

CDR3: CATFPSPGRATYNEQFF. CDR3 nucleotides: TGTGCCACATTCCCCAGCCCCGGGCGGGCAACCTACAATGAGCAGTTCTTC. This chain joins TRBV28 and TRBJ2-1; a weak D match, TRBD2 (5 bases). Germline values: CDR1 MDHEN, CDR2 SYDVKM. This CDR3 region has 17 residues. Trimming stripped 10 bases from V and 2 bases from J, with 24 bases between.

This clone was seen more than once but under ten times. The chain joins TRBV2 to TRBJ1-1, with 7 bases that match TRBD1. V was pared by 5 bases and J by 0 bases, with 15 bases of the junction left unmatched. This CDR3 region has 18 residues. Looked up from germline, CDR1 is SNHLY and CDR2 is FYNNEI. The chain's CDR3 is CASSSTYGTGTVNTEAFF. Written as DNA, the CDR3 is TGTGCCAGCAGTTCCACTTACGGGACCGGGACAGTGAACACTGAAGCTTTCTTT.

This clone has only one observation. The V call is TRBV19, the J call TRBJ2-2; 9 bases map to TRBD1. The ends lost 7 bases at V and 9 bases at J; junction bases unmatched: 6. This CDR3 spans 13 amino acids. Germline CDR1 LNHDA, CDR2 SQIVND (reference sequence). CDR3 protein: CASKMDRGRELFF. The CDR3 DNA reads TGTGCCAGTAAGATGGACAGGGGCAGGGAGCTGTTTTTT.